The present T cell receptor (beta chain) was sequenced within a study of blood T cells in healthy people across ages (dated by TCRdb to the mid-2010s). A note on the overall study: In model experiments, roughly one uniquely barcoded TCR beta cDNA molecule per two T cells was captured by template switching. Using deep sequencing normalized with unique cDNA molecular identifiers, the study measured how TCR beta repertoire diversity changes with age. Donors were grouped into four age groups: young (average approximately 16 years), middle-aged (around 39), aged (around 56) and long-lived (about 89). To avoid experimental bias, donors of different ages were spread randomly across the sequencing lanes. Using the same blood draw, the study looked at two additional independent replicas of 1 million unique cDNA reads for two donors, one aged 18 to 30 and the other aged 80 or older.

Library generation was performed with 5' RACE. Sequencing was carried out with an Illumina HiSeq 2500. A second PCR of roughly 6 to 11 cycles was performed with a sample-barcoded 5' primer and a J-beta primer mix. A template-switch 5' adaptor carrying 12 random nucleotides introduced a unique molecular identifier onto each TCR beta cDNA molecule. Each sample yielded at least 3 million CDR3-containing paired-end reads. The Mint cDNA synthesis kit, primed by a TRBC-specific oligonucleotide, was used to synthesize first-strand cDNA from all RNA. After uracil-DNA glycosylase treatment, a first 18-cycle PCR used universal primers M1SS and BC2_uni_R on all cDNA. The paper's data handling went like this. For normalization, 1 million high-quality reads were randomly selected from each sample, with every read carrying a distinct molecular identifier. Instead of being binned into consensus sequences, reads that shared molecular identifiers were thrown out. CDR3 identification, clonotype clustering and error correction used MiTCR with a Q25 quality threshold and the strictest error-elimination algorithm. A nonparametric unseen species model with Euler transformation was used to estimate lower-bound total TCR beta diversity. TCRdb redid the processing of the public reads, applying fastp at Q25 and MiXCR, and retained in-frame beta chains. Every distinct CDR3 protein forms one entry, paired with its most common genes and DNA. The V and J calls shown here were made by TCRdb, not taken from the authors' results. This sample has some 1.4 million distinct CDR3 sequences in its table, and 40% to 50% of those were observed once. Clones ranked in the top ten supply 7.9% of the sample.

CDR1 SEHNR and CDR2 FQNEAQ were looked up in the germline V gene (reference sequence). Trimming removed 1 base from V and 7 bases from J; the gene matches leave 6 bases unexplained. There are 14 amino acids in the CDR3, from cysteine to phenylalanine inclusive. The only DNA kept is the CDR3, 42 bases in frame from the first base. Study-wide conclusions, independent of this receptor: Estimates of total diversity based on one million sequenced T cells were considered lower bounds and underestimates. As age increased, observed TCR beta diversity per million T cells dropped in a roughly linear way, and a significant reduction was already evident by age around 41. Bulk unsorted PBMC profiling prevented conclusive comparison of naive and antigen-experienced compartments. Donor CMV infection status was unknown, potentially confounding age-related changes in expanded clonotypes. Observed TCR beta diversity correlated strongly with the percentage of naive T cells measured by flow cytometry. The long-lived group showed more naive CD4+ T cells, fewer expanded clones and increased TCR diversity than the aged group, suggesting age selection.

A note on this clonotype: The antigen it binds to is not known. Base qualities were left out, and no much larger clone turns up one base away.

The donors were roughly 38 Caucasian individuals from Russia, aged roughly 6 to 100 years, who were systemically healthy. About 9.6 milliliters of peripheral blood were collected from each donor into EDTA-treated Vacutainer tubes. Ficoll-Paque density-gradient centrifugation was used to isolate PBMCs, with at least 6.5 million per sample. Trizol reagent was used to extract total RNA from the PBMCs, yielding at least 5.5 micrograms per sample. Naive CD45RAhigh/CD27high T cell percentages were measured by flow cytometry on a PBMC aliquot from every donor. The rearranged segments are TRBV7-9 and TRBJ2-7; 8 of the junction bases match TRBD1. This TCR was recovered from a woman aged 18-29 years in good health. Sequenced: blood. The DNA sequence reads TGTGCCAGCAGCTTAGGGACAGGGATTGAGGAGCAGTACTTC. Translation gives CASSLGTGIEEQYF.